This TCR beta chain was sequenced for a study (dated by TCRdb to the mid-2010s). Regarding the research as a whole: The study set out to test whether tumor-infiltrating Tregs in breast cancer get recruited from blood Tregs or are instead converted in situ from other CD4+ T cell subsets.

CD4+CD45RO+CD25- cells were isolated as memory CD4+ T cells. Tregs, naive and memory CD4+ T cells from tumor, blood and ipsilateral draining lymph nodes of a few breast cancer patients underwent full-length TCR alpha and beta sequencing. Ficoll density gradient centrifugation was used to isolate mononuclear cells from either lymph nodes or 50 ml of peripheral blood. A purity exceeding 90% was confirmed by FACS for the sorted cell populations. Full-length TCR variable regions were amplified by 5' RACE PCR with constant-region reverse primers, and semi-nested PCR with Nested Universal Primer A was subsequently performed. The ReliaPrep RNA Cell Miniprep System was used to extract total RNA, which was then reverse transcribed into 5'RACE-ready cDNA with the SMARTer RACE 5'/3' Kit. Full-length TCR alpha and beta libraries were barcoded with multiplex adaptors and sequenced on an Illumina MiSeq. In the source study's methods: Sequencing data were pooled across the five patients for each of nine subset-tissue groups and compared by unsupervised clustering of TCR gene usage. The Morisita-Horn index was used to calculate repertoire similarity, with shared sequences weighted according to their contribution to each repertoire. The public sequencing data were trimmed at Q25 with fastp and processed into clonotypes with MiXCR by TCRdb, which kept only in-frame beta chains. When rows share a CDR3 protein, they turn into one entry using the most common DNA and genes. TCRdb assigned the V and J calls; the authors' analysis was not used. A total of 30,000 or so distinct CDR3 sequences appear in this sample, roughly 24% of them only once. 3.5% to 5% of the sample is in the top ten clones.

The cysteine opens and the phenylalanine closes a CDR3 of 15 amino acids. Only the CDR3 portion is preserved as DNA: 45 bases, with reading frame beginning at the first base. Based on the germline V gene, the CDR1 and CDR2 sequences are MNHEY and SVGEGT. Clipping removes 0 bases from V and 11 bases from J, with 10 as the unmatched junction base count. As regards this clonotype: It has no known antigen specificity. Qualities for individual bases were not recorded, and no much larger clone is one base off.

The study at large found these results: The larger-cohort validation was restricted to a single TCR beta V-J rearrangement rather than whole repertoires. The greatest overlap of tumor-infiltrating Treg TCR alpha and beta sequences was with tumor naive CD4+ T cells, followed next by blood naive CD4+ T cells. Tumor memory CD4+ T cell TCR gene usage was found to cluster with blood and lymph node memory CD4+ cells and with lymph node naive CD4+ cells.

The clonotype was recovered from a female donor with breast cancer. The chain was built from TRBV6-2 or TRBV6-3 and TRBJ2-5, and TRBD1 matches 9 of the central bases. Sequencing was carried out using memory CD4+ T cells sorted from blood. This specimen's cell subset or site label, per the study, means: memory CD4+ T cells, CD4+CD45RO+CD25-. The nucleotides are TGTGCCAGCAGTTACTCCCGGGACAGGGAGCCCTATCAGTACTTC. Its protein is CASSYSRDREPYQYF.